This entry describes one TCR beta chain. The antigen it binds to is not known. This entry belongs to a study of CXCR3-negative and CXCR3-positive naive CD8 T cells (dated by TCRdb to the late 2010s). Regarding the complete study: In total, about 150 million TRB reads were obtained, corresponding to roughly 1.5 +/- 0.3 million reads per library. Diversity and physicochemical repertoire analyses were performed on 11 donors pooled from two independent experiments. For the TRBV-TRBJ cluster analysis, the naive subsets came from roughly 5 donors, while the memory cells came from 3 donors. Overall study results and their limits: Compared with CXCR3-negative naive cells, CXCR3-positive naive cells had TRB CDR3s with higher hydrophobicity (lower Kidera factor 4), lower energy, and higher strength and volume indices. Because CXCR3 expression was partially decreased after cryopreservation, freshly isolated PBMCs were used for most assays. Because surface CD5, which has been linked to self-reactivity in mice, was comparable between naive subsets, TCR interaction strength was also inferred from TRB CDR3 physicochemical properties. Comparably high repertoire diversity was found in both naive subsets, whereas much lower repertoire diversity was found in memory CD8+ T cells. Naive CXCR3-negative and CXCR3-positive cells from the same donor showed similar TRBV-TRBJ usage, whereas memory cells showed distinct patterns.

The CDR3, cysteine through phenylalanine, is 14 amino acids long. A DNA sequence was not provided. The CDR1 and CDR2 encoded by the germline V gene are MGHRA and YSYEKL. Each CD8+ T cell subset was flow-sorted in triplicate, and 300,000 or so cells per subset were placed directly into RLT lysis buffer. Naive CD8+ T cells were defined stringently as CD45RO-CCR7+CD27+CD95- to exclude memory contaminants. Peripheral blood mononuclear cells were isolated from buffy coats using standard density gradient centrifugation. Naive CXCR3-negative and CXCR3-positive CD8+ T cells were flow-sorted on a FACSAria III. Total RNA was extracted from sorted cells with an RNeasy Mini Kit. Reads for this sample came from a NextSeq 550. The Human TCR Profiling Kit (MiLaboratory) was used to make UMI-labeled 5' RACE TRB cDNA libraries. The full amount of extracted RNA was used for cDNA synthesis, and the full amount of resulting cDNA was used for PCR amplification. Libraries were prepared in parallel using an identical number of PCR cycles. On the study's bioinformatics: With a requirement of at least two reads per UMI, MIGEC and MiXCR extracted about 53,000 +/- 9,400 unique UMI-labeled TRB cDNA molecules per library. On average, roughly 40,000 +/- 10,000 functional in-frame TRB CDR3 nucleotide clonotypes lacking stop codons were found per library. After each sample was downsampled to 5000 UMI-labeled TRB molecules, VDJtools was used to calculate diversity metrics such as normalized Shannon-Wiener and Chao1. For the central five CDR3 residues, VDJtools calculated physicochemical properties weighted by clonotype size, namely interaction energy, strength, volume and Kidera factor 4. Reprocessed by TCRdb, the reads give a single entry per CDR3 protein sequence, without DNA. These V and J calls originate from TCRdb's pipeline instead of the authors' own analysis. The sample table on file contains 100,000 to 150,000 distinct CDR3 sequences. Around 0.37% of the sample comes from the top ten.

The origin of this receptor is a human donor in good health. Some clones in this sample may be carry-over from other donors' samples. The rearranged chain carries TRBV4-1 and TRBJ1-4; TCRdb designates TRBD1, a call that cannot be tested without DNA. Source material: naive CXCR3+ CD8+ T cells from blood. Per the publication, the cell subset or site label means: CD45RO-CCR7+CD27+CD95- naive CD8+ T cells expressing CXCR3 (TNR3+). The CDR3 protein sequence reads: CASSPGTGNEKLFF.